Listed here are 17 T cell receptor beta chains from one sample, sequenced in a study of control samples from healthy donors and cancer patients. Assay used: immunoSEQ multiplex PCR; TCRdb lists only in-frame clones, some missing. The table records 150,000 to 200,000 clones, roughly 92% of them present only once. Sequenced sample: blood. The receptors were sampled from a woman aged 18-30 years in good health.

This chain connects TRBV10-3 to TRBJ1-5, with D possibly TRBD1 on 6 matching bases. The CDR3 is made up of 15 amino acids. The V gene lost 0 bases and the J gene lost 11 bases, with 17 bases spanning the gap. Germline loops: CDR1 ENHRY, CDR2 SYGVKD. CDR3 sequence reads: CAISESAGRGAAQHF. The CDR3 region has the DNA TGTGCCATCAGTGAGTCGGCGGGACGGGGGGCGGCCCAGCATTTT.

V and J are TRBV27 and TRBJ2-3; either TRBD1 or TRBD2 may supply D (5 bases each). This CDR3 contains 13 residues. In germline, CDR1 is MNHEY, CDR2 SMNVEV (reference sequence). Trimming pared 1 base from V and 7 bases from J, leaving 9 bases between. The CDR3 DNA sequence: TGTGCCAGCAGTTTATTCGGGGCTAATACGCAGTATTTT. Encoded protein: CASSLFGANTQYF.

Written as DNA, the CDR3 is TGTGCCAGCAGCTCTCGCGGGACAGGGAACGGAGAAAAACTGTTTTTT. Its translation is CASSSRGTGNGEKLFF. The V call is TRBV7-9, the J call TRBJ1-4; 9 nucleotides line up with TRBD1. Germline V gene data show CDR1 as SEHNR and CDR2 as FQNEAQ (reference sequence). V trimming: 4 bases; J trimming: 8 bases; junction bases outside the gene matches: 11. The CDR3 is 16 amino acids.

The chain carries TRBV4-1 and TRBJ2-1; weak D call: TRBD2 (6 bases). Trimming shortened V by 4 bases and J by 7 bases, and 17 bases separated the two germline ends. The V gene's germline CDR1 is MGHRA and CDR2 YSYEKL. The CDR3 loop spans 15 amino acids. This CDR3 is CASSLAVPVGNEQFF. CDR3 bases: TGCGCCAGCAGCCTAGCGGTTCCCGTTGGGAATGAGCAGTTCTTC.

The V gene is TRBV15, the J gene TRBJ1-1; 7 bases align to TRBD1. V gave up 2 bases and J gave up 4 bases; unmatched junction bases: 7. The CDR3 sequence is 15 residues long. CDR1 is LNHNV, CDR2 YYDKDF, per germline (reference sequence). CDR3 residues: CATSRLGGVGTEAFF. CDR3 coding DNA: TGTGCCACCAGCAGACTAGGGGGCGTAGGCACTGAAGCTTTCTTT.

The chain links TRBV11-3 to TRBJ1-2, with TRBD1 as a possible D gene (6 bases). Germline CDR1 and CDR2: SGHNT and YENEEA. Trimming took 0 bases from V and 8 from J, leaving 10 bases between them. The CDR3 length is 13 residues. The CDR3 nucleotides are TGTGCCAGCAGCTTAGACAGGGGCAACGGCTACACCTTC. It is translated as CASSLDRGNGYTF. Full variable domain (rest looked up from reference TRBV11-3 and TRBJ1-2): EAGVVQSPRYKIIEKKQPVAFWCNPISGHNTLYWYLQNLGQGPELLIRYENEEAVDDSQLPKDRFSAERLKGVDSTLKIQPAELGDSAVYLCASSLDRGNGYTFGSGTRLTVV.

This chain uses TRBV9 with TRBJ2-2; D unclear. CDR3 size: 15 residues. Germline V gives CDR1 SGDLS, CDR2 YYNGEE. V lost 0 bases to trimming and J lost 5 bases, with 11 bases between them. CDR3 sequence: CASSVEVGQTGELFF. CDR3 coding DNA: TGTGCCAGCAGCGTAGAAGTAGGTCAGACCGGGGAGCTGTTTTTT. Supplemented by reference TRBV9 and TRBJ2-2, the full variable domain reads DSGVTQTPKHLITATGQRVTLRCSPRSGDLSVYWYQQSLDQGLQFLIQYYNGEERAKGNILERFSAQQFPDLHSELNLSSLELGDSALYFCASSVEVGQTGELFFGEGSRLTVL.

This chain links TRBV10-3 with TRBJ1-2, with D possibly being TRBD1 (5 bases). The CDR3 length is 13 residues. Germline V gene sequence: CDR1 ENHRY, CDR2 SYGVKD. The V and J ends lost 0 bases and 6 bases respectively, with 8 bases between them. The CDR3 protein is CAISESGQDGYTF. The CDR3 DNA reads TGTGCCATCAGTGAGTCGGGGCAGGATGGCTACACCTTC.

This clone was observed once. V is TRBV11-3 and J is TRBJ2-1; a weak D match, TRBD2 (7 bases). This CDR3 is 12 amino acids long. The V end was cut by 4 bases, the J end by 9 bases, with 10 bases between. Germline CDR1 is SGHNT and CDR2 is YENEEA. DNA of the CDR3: TGTGCCAGCAGCTGGAGGGGGGGTGAGCAGTTCTTC. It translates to CASSWRGGEQFF.

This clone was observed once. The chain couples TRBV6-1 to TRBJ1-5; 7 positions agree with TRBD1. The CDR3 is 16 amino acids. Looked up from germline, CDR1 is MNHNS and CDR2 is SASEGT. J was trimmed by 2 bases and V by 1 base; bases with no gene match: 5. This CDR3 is CASSEEGGLGNQPQHF. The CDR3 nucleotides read TGTGCCAGCAGTGAAGAAGGGGGCTTGGGCAATCAGCCCCAGCATTTT.

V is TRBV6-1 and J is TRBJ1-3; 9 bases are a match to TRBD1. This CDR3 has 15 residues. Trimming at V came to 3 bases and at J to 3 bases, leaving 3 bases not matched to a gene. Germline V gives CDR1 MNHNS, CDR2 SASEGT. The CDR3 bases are TGTGCCAGCAGTGAGGACAGGGGAGGTGGAAACACCATATATTTT. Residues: CASSEDRGGGNTIYF.

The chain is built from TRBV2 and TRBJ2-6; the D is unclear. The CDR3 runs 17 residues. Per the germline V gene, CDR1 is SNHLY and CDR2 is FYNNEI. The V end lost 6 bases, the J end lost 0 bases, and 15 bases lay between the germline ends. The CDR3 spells CASSDPHVGSGANVLTF. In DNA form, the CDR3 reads TGTGCCAGCAGCGACCCACACGTGGGCTCTGGGGCCAACGTCCTGACTTTC. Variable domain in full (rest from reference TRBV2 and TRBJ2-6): EPEVTQTPSHQVTQMGQEVILRCVPISNHLYFYWYRQILGQKVEFLVSFYNNEISEKSEIFDDQFSVERPDGSNFTLKIRSTKLEDSAMYFCASSDPHVGSGANVLTFGAGSRLTVL.

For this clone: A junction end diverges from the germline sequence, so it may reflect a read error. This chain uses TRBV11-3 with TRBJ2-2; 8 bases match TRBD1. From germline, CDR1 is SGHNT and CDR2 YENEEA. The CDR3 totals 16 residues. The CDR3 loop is CASSIEDREYTGELFF. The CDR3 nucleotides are TGTGCCAGCAGCATAGAGGACAGGGAGTACACCGGGGAGCTGTTTTTT.

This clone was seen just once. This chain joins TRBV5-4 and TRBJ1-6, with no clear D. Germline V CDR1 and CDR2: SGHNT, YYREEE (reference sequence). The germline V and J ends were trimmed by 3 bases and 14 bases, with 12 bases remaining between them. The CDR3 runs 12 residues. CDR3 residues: CASSSWGGTLHF. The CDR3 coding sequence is TGTGCCAGCAGCTCGTGGGGTGGCACCCTCCACTTT.

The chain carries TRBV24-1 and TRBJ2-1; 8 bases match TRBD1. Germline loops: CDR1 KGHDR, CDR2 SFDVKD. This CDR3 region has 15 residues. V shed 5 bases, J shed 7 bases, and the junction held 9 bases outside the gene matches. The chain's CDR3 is CATSVTGQGTNEQFF. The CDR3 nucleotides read TGTGCCACCAGTGTGACCGGACAGGGTACAAATGAGCAGTTCTTC.

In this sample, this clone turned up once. The CDR3 reads CASSTWGGYTF. CDR3 DNA sequence: TGTGCCAGCAGTACGTGGGGTGGCTACACCTTC. The rearrangement joins TRBV28 to TRBJ1-2, with D unclear. V lost 5 bases and J lost 7, with 8 bases in between. Germline CDR1 MDHEN, CDR2 SYDVKM. The CDR3 has 11 amino acids.

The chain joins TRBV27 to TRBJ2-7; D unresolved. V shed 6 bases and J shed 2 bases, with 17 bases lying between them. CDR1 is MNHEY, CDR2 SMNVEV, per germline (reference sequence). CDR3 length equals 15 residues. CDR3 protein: CASSFDSSGAYEQYF. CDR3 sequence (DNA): TGTGCCAGCAGCTTTGATTCCTCCGGCGCCTACGAGCAGTACTTC.